This T cell receptor beta chain originates from a study of cytomegalovirus exposure and HLA in healthy donors. About the research overall: A data release that came early held some 84 million unique TCRs from HLA-typed donors.

In regard to this clone: Its specificity is not known.

This CDR3 region has 13 residues. Per the germline V gene, CDR1 is MGHRA and CDR2 is YSYEKL. Trimming removed 3 bases from V and 6 bases from J, with 11 bases in between. Vbeta (60) and Jbeta (13) primers were used in the PCR. Clones were sequenced by immunoSEQ multiplex PCR, and TCRdb holds only the in-frame ones, with some missing. Among tens of thousands of clones listed, roughly 80% were seen once. Study-wide results and limits: Later analysis suggested links between common viral pathogens and several top significant clusters.

V and J are TRBV4-1 and TRBJ1-2, with D possibly being TRBD1 (6 bases). The sequence derives from a girl aged 2-10 years in good health and CMV-seropositive. Material: PBMCs. This CDR3 is CASSQAPGDGYTF. CDR3 bases: TGCGCCAGCAGCCAGGCACCAGGGGATGGCTACACCTTC.